The 3 T cell receptor beta chains listed next were all sequenced from one sample in a study of CXCR3-negative and CXCR3-positive naive CD8 T cells. Preparation of TRB cDNA libraries relied on 5' RACE carrying UMI labels. TCRdb reprocessed the 5' RACE reads, with one entry per CDR3 protein and no DNA. The ten most abundant clones cover more than 1.3% of a sample with fewer than 55,000 distinct CDR3 sequences. Input material: naive CXCR3- CD8+ T cells from blood. As to subset: CD45RO-CCR7+CD27+CD95- naive CD8+ T cells lacking CXCR3 (TNR3-). The receptors shown here come from a human donor in good health. Some clones in this sample may be carry-over from other donors' samples.

The chain recombines TRBV12-3 or TRBV12-4 with TRBJ2-7; TCRdb calls TRBD2, which cannot be checked without DNA. The CDR3 length is 13 residues. The CDR3 reads CASSLPSGDEQYF.

The rearrangement links TRBV29-1 to TRBJ2-3; TCRdb's assignment of TRBD1 cannot be checked, as there is no DNA. CDR3 length: 18 residues. The V gene's germline CDR1 is SQVTM and CDR2 ANQGSEA. CDR3 residues: CSVDPPAPGQGLTDTQYF.

This chain uses TRBV5-1 with TRBJ2-7. Germline V gene lookup returns CDR1 SGHRS and CDR2 YFSETQ. The CDR3 has 13 residues. The chain's CDR3 is CASNYPGSYEQYF.